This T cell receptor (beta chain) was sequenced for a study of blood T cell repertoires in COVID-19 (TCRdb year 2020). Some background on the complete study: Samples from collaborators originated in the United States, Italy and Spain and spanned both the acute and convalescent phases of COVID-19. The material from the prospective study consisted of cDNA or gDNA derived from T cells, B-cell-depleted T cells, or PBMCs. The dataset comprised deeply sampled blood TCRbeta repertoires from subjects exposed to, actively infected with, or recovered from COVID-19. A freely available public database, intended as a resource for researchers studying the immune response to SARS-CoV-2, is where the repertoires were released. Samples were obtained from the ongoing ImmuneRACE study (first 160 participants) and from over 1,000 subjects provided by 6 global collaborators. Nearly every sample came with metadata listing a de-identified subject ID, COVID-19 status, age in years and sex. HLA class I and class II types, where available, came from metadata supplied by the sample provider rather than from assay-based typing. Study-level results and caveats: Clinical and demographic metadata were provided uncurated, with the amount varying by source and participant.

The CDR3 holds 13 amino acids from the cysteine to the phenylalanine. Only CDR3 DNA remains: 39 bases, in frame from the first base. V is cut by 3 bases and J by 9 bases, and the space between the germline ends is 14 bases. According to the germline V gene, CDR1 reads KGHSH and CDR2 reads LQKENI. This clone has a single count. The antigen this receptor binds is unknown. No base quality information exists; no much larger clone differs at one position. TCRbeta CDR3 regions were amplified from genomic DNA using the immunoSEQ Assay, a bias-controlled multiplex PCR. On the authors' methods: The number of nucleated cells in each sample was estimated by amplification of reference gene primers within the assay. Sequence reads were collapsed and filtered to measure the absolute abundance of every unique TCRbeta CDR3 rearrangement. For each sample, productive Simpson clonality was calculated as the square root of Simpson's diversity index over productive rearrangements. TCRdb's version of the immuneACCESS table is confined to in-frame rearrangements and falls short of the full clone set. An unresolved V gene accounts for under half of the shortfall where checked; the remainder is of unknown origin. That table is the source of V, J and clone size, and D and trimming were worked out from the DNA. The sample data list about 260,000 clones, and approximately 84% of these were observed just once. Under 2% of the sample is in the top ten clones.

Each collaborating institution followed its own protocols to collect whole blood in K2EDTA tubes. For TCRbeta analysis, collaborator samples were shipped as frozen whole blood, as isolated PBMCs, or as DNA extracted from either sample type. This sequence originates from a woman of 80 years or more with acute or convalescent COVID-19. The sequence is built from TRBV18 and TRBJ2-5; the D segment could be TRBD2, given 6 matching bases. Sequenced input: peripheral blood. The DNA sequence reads TGTGCCAGCTCACCCGGGGGTGTTGTGGCCCAGTACTTC. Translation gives CASSPGGVVAQYF. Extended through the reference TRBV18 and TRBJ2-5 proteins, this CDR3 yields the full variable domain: NAGVMQNPRHLVRRRGQEARLRCSPMKGHSHVYWYRQLPEEGLKFMVYLQKENIIDESGMPKERFSAEFPKEGPSILRIQQVVRGDSAAYFCASSPGGVVAQYFGPGTRLLVL.